This T cell receptor (beta chain) was captured in a study of shared clonotypes between healthy human individuals. The CDR3 loop spans 13 amino acids. In germline, CDR1 is MNHNS, CDR2 SASEGT. Template amounts of roughly 300 ng DNA, tens of thousands of T cell genomes, were employed in unsorted PBMC replicate PCRs. Authors' methods: Filtering was not the same, since immunoSEQ gave junction-only sequences without quality scores. Some clones are missing from TCRdb's copy, which holds only in-frame ones; the method was immunoSEQ multiplex PCR. From that table come the V and J calls and clone size; the DNA was used to work out D and trimming. The top ten hold less than 15% of the sample, which has 75,000 to 100,000 clones, roughly 50% seen once. General observations from the study: Owing to a small donor count, the genetic and exposure-history diversity represented was limited.

Comments on this clone: Its antigen is undetermined. One end of the junction does not line up with germline, which may come from a read error.

Source material: PBMCs. The sequence was collected from a woman in her thirties or forties in good health. Some clones in this sample may be carry-over from other donors' samples. This chain uses TRBV6-1 with TRBJ1-5; TRBD1 is a possible D gene (5 bases). The CDR3, as DNA: TGTGCCAGCAGTGACAGGGTTAATCAGTCCCAGCATTTT. It codes for CASSDRVNQSQHF.